The T cell receptor beta chain under discussion was sequenced for a study of T-cell memory formation after mild COVID-19 (dated by TCRdb to 2020 to 2022). Context from the whole study: TCR sequence clusters from the two donors were largely donor specific. In a couple of donors, T-cell clones that expanded and contracted after mild COVID-19 were tracked by sequencing TCRalpha and TCRbeta repertoires over time. Two young, previously healthy adult volunteers, one female and one male, were included in the cohort.

PBMCs were isolated by Ficoll-Paque density gradient centrifugation. TCRdb lists the instrument as Illumina NovaSeq 6000. TCRalpha and TCRbeta cDNA libraries were constructed by 5'RACE with constant-segment primers, with sample barcodes and unique molecular identifiers being introduced. RNA was extracted from every sample with Trizol reagent. The libraries were amplified in two PCR steps, and the second step added a second sample barcode and Illumina TruSeq adapters. Sequencing of libraries was performed on an Illumina NovaSeq with 2 x 150 bp paired-end reads. In the original analysis: The reads were demultiplexed and collapsed into UMI-guided consensus sequences using migec v1.2.7. With mixcr v2.1.11, UMI consensuses were aligned to TRA and TRB V and J templates and assembled into clonotypes. A clonotype was counted as expanded or contracted only when both edgeR and NoisET called the clonotype significant, with the noise models trained on biological replicates. For edgeR calls, a false discovery rate-adjusted p below 0.01 and a log2 fold-change threshold of 1 were applied. As an exploratory analysis of dynamics, max-normalized trajectories of the 1000 most abundant clonotypes were examined by PCA with hierarchical clustering. Separately sequenced CD4+ and CD8+ repertoires were used to assign a CD4 or CD8 phenotype to each responding clone. The public sequencing data were trimmed at Q25 with fastp and processed into clonotypes with MiXCR by TCRdb, which kept only in-frame beta chains. Rows matching on CDR3 protein sequence are summarized as one entry with the most common DNA and genes. The V and J calls shown here were made by TCRdb, not taken from the authors' results. This sample is represented by 200,000 to 300,000 distinct CDR3 sequences; roughly 17% of them were singletons. The top ten clonotypes cover under 25% of the sample.

The paper's findings and limits, for the study overall: Only a couple of mild cases were covered by the study, and larger cohorts that include severe cases with pre-infection samples were considered necessary. Balanced CD4/CD8 phenotypes were observed for clones contracting from day 15 to 85, whereas a bias towards CD4+ was observed for a second wave of clones expanding from day 15 to 37. Contracting CD4+ clones turned up mainly in the CM and EM memory subsets, whereas EMRA was where CD8+ clones were enriched. SARS-CoV-2 specificity was not confirmed for the second-wave clones peaking on day 37. Some responding clones were detected in pre-infection memory, which suggested that pre-existing cross-reactive memory T cells had joined the SARS-CoV-2 response.

V is reduced by 10 bases and J by 1 base, leaving a spacing of 10 bases between them. The germline V gene gives CDR1 as MDHEN and CDR2 as SYDVKM. The CDR3 holds 12 amino acids from the cysteine to the phenylalanine. Just the 36-base CDR3 DNA is kept, in frame starting at base 1. The sample holds a few counts of this clonotype. What this receptor recognizes is not known. The record has no base qualities; no much larger clone is one base away. The chain employs TRBV28 and TRBJ1-1, with the D gene call left open. The source of this sequence is a man aged 18 to 35 who had mild COVID-19 (a few samples of this study predate the infection). The sample titles of this study are shuffled in the database, so cell type and time point are left out; the donor was told from shared clones. The sequencing input was PBMCs or a T cell subset sorted from them (not recorded which). The CDR3 in this case is CATSWGNTEAFF. The bases are TGTGCCACCTCGTGGGGGAACACTGAAGCTTTCTTT.